The text below deals with one T cell receptor beta chain. Its antigen is unknown. The record has no base qualities; no much larger clone is one base away. The record originates from a study of T cell responses to AZD1222 COVID-19 vaccine (dated by TCRdb to about 2021). At the level of the whole study: Because spike-specific TCR depth and breadth did not differ between the two schedules, AZD1222 recipients who got a second dose at roughly 4 weeks were pooled with those who got a second dose at roughly 12 weeks. A total of just over 230 trial participants underwent TCR sequencing, of whom 200 to 220 had received two doses of AZD1222 and approximately 26 had received two doses of the MenACWY control vaccine. Trial participants were enrolled into age subgroups of 18-55, 56-69 and 70-plus years, which contained 148, 28 and 57 TCR-sequenced participants, respectively.

The CDR3 regions of human TCRbeta chains were subjected to immunosequencing. On the authors' methods: Repertoire TCRs were checked for matches against a reference library of SARS-CoV-2-specific TCRs that had been generated using the MIRA antigen-specificity platform. Breadth meant the fraction of unique TCRs that were SARS-CoV-2-associated, whereas depth meant the fraction of total T cells that were SARS-CoV-2-associated. Using the MIRA data, every spike-specific TCR was mapped to the spike region that the TCR reacted to and assigned to either a CD4 or a CD8 class. Log10-transformed breadth and depth values were compared by one-way ANOVA with Sidak's multiple comparisons tests. TCRdb mirrors the immuneACCESS table, restricted to in-frame sequences. Some clones are absent from its copies; in checked studies, under half trace to an unresolved V gene, and the reason for the others is unknown. That table furnishes V, J and clone size, whereas the DNA furnished D and trimming. The sample table lists 130,000 to 150,000 clones, roughly 88% of them with a count of one. The top ten hold around 2.1% of the sample.

For CDR1 and CDR2, the germline V gene lists SGHRS and YFSETQ. V is shortened by 5 bases, J by 2 bases, and the region joining them spans 10 bases. The CDR3, from cysteine to phenylalanine, totals 13 residues. Only CDR3 DNA remains: 39 bases, in frame from the first base. The time point label of this sample denotes: baseline before first vaccination. Vaccinee samples came from UK trials COV001 and COV002, including a single-blind randomized controlled phase 2/3 trial of AZD1222 (ChAdOx1 nCoV-19) in healthy adults. For TCRbeta chain sequencing, PBMC samples from trial participants were taken at day 0 and at day 28 after the second dose. What the work shows at the level of the full study, not this receptor alone: Because no day 14 peak-response samples were available, repertoires were characterized only after the peak T cell response. In the small 56-69-year group, the increase in depth fell short of significance, most likely because of low power. Conclusions about previously exposed vaccinees are limited, since just six AZD1222 recipients were seropositive for SARS-CoV-2 at baseline. Participants were mostly white British, with more females than males. The authors suggested clonal diversity may have been underestimated. The whole spike protein was spanned by vaccine-associated CD4 TCRs, and dominant responses were seen in regions 160-218 and 743-854. Reportedly, close to half of the unique spike-specific TCRs recognized epitopes lying outside the regions that are mutated in the B.1.351 and B.1.1.7 variants. A significant rise in spike-specific TCR breadth and depth was observed after two AZD1222 doses relative to day 0 and relative to MenACWY recipients.

The sequence came from an adult in good health. The rearrangement combines TRBV5-1 with TRBJ1-1; TRBD1 might be the D gene, on 6 matching bases. The specimen was peripheral blood, collected on day 0 of AZD1222 vaccination. The DNA sequence is given as TGCGCCAGCAGACAGGGTGATAACACTGAAGCTTTCTTT. Its protein is CASRQGDNTEAFF.